This T cell receptor (beta chain) was identified during a study of T cells after yellow fever vaccination. Across the whole study: Fractions of low cell number were prepared using SMART-Seq v4 Ultra Low Input.

This clonotype was counted a single time. What it recognizes is unknown. Study-wide points: Clones from primary vaccination mostly reappeared after the booster (around 97% CD4, approximately 86% CD8).

Via MiXCR, TCRdb re-called the 5' RACE reads, giving one row per CDR3 protein. The data contain 400,000 to 450,000 distinct CDR3 sequences, 15% to 20% of them seen just once; the ten biggest clones take up roughly a sixth. This receptor was identified in a man younger than 30 who received the YFV17D yellow fever vaccine. Sequenced material: PBMCs, taken before the yellow fever booster vaccination.

This CDR3 reads CASSLMGGDGYTF. In DNA form, the CDR3 reads TGTGCCAGCAGCTTGATGGGTGGTGATGGCTACACCTTC. V is TRBV27 and J is TRBJ1-2; D is undetermined. Deletions cut 6 bases from V and 6 bases from J, with 14 bases between. The germline V gene has CDR1 MNHEY and CDR2 SMNVEV (reference sequence). The CDR3 is 13 amino acids.